The next 20 T cell receptor beta chains were all read from a single sample in a study of blood T cell repertoires in COVID-19. The repertoire was sequenced with immunoSEQ multiplex PCR; TCRdb's copy has only in-frame clones and lacks some. Seen here are about 70,000 clones, 75% to 85% observed once, and the top ten hold about 20%. Input material: peripheral blood. These receptor sequences come from a man in his 70s who had recovered from COVID-19.

V and J are TRBV11-3 and TRBJ2-5; 8 nucleotides match TRBD1. The CDR3 is 16 amino acids. The J segment lost 4 bases and the V segment lost 5 bases, leaving 12 bases of the junction unmatched. From germline, CDR1 is SGHNT and CDR2 YENEEA. CDR3 loop: CASSGGPTGAGETQYF. The CDR3 region has the DNA TGTGCCAGCAGCGGGGGCCCGACAGGGGCGGGAGAGACCCAGTACTTC.

V is TRBV27 and J is TRBJ1-1; 9 bases are a match to TRBD1. Losses at the gene ends were 5 bases for V and 5 bases for J; bases not matched to a gene: 9. In germline, CDR1 is MNHEY, CDR2 SMNVEV (reference sequence). The CDR3 has 15 residues. The DNA of the CDR3 is TGTGCCAGCAGTACCTCACAGGGGGCGGGGACTGAAGCTTTCTTT. This translates into CASSTSQGAGTEAFF.

This chain joins TRBV6-5 and TRBJ2-3, with TRBD1 matching 10 bases. The germline gives CDR1 MNHEY, CDR2 SVGAGI. The trim removed 4 bases at V and 3 bases at J, leaving 4 bases unmatched. This CDR3 has 15 amino acids. CDR3 sequence (DNA): TGTGCCAGCAGTTGGGACAGGGGTAGGACAGATACGCAGTATTTT. As protein: CASSWDRGRTDTQYF.

This clone was counted a single time. V and J are TRBV2 and TRBJ2-5; D is perhaps TRBD1 (5 bases). CDR3 length equals 13 residues. CDR1 SNHLY and CDR2 FYNNEI come from the germline V gene. V lost 7 bases, J lost 5 bases, and 14 bases lay in between. CDR3 DNA: TGTGCCAGCATCGCCGACAGCCGGGAGACCCAGTACTTC. Amino acids: CASIADSRETQYF.

V is TRBV5-4 and J is TRBJ2-5, with TRBD1 as a possible D gene (5 bases). V lost 4 bases to trimming and J lost 3 bases, with 10 bases between them. The CDR3 runs 13 residues. Germline CDR1 SGHNT, CDR2 YYREEE (reference sequence). The CDR3 loop is CASSQDRKETQYF. CDR3 coding DNA: TGTGCCAGCAGCCAAGACAGAAAAGAGACCCAGTACTTC. Variable domain in full (rest from reference TRBV5-4 and TRBJ2-5): ETGVTQSPTHLIKTRGQQVTLRCSSQSGHNTVSWYQQALGQGPQFIFQYYREEENGRGNFPPRFSGLQFPNYSSELNVNALELDDSALYLCASSQDRKETQYFGPGTRLLVL.

The rearrangement joins TRBV27 to TRBJ2-1; 14 bases align to TRBD2. Trimming removed 5 bases from V and 8 bases from J; junction bases left unmatched: 2. Per the germline V gene, CDR1 is MNHEY and CDR2 is SMNVEV (reference sequence). The CDR3 is 14 amino acids. The CDR3 region has the DNA TGTGCCAGCAGTGGGACTAGCGGGAGCTATGAGCAGTTCTTC. Translation: CASSGTSGSYEQFF.

The chain combines TRBV7-9 with TRBJ2-3, with TRBD2 matching over 8 bases. Per the germline V gene, CDR1 is SEHNR and CDR2 is FQNEAQ (reference sequence). V shed 5 bases and J 0 bases; nucleotides not matched to a gene: 7. The CDR3 consists of 16 residues. The CDR3, as DNA: TGTGCCAGCAGCCTCTATGTAGCGGGGAGCACAGATACGCAGTATTTT. Protein: CASSLYVAGSTDTQYF.

The chain uses TRBV3-1 (or the pseudogene TRBV3-2) and TRBJ2-1; 7 bases match TRBD1. The V segment lost 4 bases and the J segment 0 bases; nucleotides outside the gene matches: 3. This CDR3 has 15 amino acids. Germline assignment: CDR1 LGHDT and CDR2 YNNKEL (reference sequence). This CDR3 is CASSPPGGSYNEQFF. In DNA, the CDR3 is TGTGCCAGCAGCCCCCCAGGGGGCTCCTACAATGAGCAGTTCTTC.

A few counts support this clone. This chain links TRBV9 with TRBJ1-1; no firm D call. V lost 4 bases and J lost 3, with 13 bases in between. The CDR3 runs 14 residues. Germline-derived CDR1 and CDR2 are SGDLS and YYNGEE. CDR3 nucleotide sequence: TGTGCCAGCAGCTCGCAGCACGCGGACACTGAAGCTTTCTTT. This sequence encodes CASSSQHADTEAFF.

This chain links TRBV5-1 with TRBJ2-3, with 10 bases that match TRBD2. The V gene end was trimmed by 7 bases and the J gene end by 0 bases; junction bases not matched to a gene: 8. From germline, CDR1 is SGHRS and CDR2 YFSETQ. The CDR3 loop spans 16 amino acids. The CDR3: CASSSGGSLSTDTQYF. CDR3 DNA: TGCGCCAGCTCTAGCGGGGGCAGCCTAAGCACAGATACGCAGTATTTT.

This sequence joins TRBV4-3 and TRBJ2-3; D gene ambiguous. The CDR3 spans 15 residues. V lost 3 bases, J lost 4 bases, and 14 bases lay in between. The germline gives CDR1 LGHNA, CDR2 YSLEER. The CDR3 protein is CASSQILVASDTQYF. The CDR3 nucleotides read TGCGCCAGCAGCCAGATATTAGTTGCATCAGATACGCAGTATTTT.

The V gene is TRBV27, the J gene TRBJ1-4; D is possibly TRBD1 (6 bases). V shed 6 bases and J shed 7 bases, with 15 bases lying between them. Germline values: CDR1 MNHEY, CDR2 SMNVEV (reference sequence). This CDR3 has 14 residues. CDR3: CASRSAGVAEKLFF. CDR3 in DNA: TGTGCCAGCAGAAGTGCAGGGGTTGCTGAAAAACTGTTTTTT.

The rearrangement uses TRBV19 and TRBJ2-3; D is possibly TRBD2 (6 bases). V dropped 3 bases and J dropped 2 bases, with 9 bases sitting between them. The CDR3 loop spans 14 amino acids. CDR1 and CDR2 from the germline V gene are LNHDA and SQIVND (reference sequence). CDR3 region: CASSIGTFTDTQYF. CDR3 coding DNA: TGTGCCAGTAGTATCGGGACTTTCACAGATACGCAGTATTTT.

The V and J genes are TRBV7-9 and TRBJ1-1, with a weak D call TRBD1 (5 bases). V shed 5 bases and J shed 5 bases, with 12 bases lying between them. The length of the CDR3 is 13 residues. Germline values: CDR1 SEHNR, CDR2 FQNEAQ (reference sequence). The CDR3 nucleotides are TGTGCCAGCAGCCTAGAGGGGCAGACTGAAGCTTTCTTT. This gives the protein CASSLEGQTEAFF. Supplemented by reference TRBV7-9 and TRBJ1-1, the full variable domain reads DTGVSQNPRHKITKRGQNVTFRCDPISEHNRLYWYRQTLGQGPEFLTYFQNEAQLEKSRLLSDRFSAERPKGSFSTLEIQRTEQGDSAMYLCASSLEGQTEAFFGQGTRLTVV.

This chain uses TRBV7-2 with TRBJ2-1, with 7 bases fitting TRBD2. Germline loops: CDR1 SGHTA, CDR2 FQGNSA. The CDR3 consists of 17 residues. Trimming removed 5 bases from V and 2 bases from J; junction bases left unmatched: 12. The CDR3 sequence: CASSPTSGTTPYNEQFF. The CDR3 nucleotides read TGTGCCAGCAGCCCGACCTCCGGGACTACACCCTACAATGAGCAGTTCTTC.

The sample holds a few counts of this clone. J is TRBJ1-4 and V is TRBV6-5; 7 bases fit TRBD1. V lost 10 bases, J lost 4 bases, and 0 bases stayed unmatched. Germline-derived CDR1 and CDR2 are MNHEY and SVGAGI. This CDR3 region has 11 residues. CDR3 sequence: CATGGNEKLFF. In nucleotides, the CDR3 is TGTGCCACAGGGGGTAATGAAAAACTGTTTTTT.

The V and J genes are TRBV29-1 and TRBJ1-3; D not resolved. Germline V lookup: CDR1 SQVTM, CDR2 ANQGSEA. The V end was cut by 4 bases, the J end by 2 bases, with 9 bases between. This CDR3 has 13 amino acids. CDR3 bases: TGCAGCGTTGGCGAGCCAACTGGAAACACCATATATTTT. Translating it yields CSVGEPTGNTIYF.

The CDR3 here is CASSGGQNYEQYF. For the CDR3, the DNA is TGTGCCAGCAGCGGGGGACAGAACTACGAGCAGTACTTC. V usage is TRBV28 and J usage is TRBJ2-7, with a weak D call TRBD1 (7 bases). Germline V gene data show CDR1 as MDHEN and CDR2 as SYDVKM. V gave up 6 bases and J gave up 3 bases, with 12 bases separating them. This CDR3 region has 13 residues. The full variable domain, in which reference TRBV28 and TRBJ2-7 provide the parts outside the CDR3, is DVKVTQSSRYLVKRTGEKVFLECVQDMDHENMFWYRQDPGLGLRLIYFSYDVKMKEKGDIPEGYSVSREKKERFSLILESASTNQTSMYLCASSGGQNYEQYFGPGTRLTVT.

A single count supports this clone. The chain uses TRBV19 and TRBJ2-3, with TRBD1 matching over 12 bases. V lost 5 bases, J lost 5 bases, and 17 bases stayed unmatched. The CDR3 spans 19 residues. Germline values: CDR1 LNHDA, CDR2 SQIVND (reference sequence). Here the CDR3 DNA reads TGTGCCAGTAGTTTGCGGGGTTTGGGGGACAGGGGGCAGGGAGATACGCAGTATTTT. Protein product: CASSLRGLGDRGQGDTQYF. Full variable domain (rest looked up from reference TRBV19 and TRBJ2-3): DGGITQSPKYLFRKEGQNVTLSCEQNLNHDAMYWYRQDPGQGLRLIYYSQIVNDFQKGDIAEGYSVSREKKESFPLTVTSAQKNPTAFYLCASSLRGLGDRGQGDTQYFGPGTRLTVL.

CDR3 coding DNA: TGTGCCAGTAGTACCCTAAAGACTAGCGGGAGCGGCACAGATACGCAGTATTTT. Translated: CASSTLKTSGSGTDTQYF. V gene TRBV19 combines with J gene TRBJ2-3, with 12 bases that match TRBD2. CDR1 and CDR2 from the germline V gene are LNHDA and SQIVND (reference sequence). The CDR3 runs 18 residues. Trimming took 4 bases from V and 1 from J; bases not matched to a gene: 9.